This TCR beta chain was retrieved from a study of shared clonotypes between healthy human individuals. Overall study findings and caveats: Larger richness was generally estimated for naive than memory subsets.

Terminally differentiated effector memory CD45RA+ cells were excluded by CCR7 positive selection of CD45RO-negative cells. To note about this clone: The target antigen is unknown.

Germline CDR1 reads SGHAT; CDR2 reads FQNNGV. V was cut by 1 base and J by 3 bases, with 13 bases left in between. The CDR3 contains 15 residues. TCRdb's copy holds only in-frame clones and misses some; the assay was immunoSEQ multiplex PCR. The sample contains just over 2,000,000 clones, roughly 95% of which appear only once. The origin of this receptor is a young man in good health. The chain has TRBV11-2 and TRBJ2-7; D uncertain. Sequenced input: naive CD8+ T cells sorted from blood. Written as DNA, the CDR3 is TGTGCCAGCAGCTTAGGGGCGCTAAGCCTCTACGAGCAGTACTTC. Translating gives CASSLGALSLYEQYF.